One sample yielded the 7 T cell receptor beta chains listed below, sequenced in a study of CD8 T cells in Susac syndrome. Roughly 0.45 to 1 ug RNA was reverse transcribed with random hexamers. TCRdb redid the calling of the immunoSEQ multiplex PCR reads with MiXCR, one entry per CDR3 protein. The sample lists roughly 180,000 distinct CDR3 sequences; around 96% were seen once. The sequencing sample was made of CD4+ T cells from PBMCs. Receptor source: a human donor in good health.

The CDR3 DNA sequence: TGCAGCTATAAAAGTGGACTTGCATTCTCCTACGAGCAGTACTTC. As protein: CSYKSGLAFSYEQYF. The V gene is TRBV20-1, the J gene TRBJ2-7, with a weak D call TRBD2 (5 bases). The germline V gene encodes CDR1 DFQATT and CDR2 SNEGSKA (reference sequence). The CDR3 has 15 residues.

This chain links TRBV9 with TRBJ1-2; D is ambiguous. V shed 0 bases and J shed 3 bases, with 6 bases lying between them. CDR3 size: 13 residues. Germline V gene data show CDR1 as SGDLS and CDR2 as YYNGEE. CDR3 nucleotides: TGTGCCAGCAGCGTAGAGTCTGACTATGGCTACACCTTC. The encoded protein is CASSVESDYGYTF.

This clonotype was detected only once. The rearrangement joins TRBV5-1 to TRBJ2-7, with 8 bases identical to TRBD1. V lost 0 bases and J lost 3; bases outside the gene matches: 2. The germline V gene encodes CDR1 SGHRS and CDR2 YFSETQ. CDR3 size: 14 residues. The CDR3 is CASSLDRGYYEQYF. CDR3 nucleotide sequence: TGCGCCAGCAGCTTGGACAGGGGGTACTACGAGCAGTACTTC.

This chain uses TRBV4-2 with TRBJ2-1; 9 bases are a match to TRBD2. The trim removed 2 bases at V and 6 bases at J, leaving 8 bases unmatched. CDR1 LGHNA and CDR2 YNFKEQ come from the germline V gene. This CDR3 is 16 amino acids long. The CDR3 reads CASSQHSGGAVNEQFF. The CDR3 DNA follows: TGTGCCAGCAGCCAACATAGCGGGGGCGCCGTCAATGAGCAGTTCTTC.

The V gene is TRBV7-3, the J gene TRBJ2-3; D may be TRBD2 (6 bases). This CDR3 spans 15 amino acids. Trimming took off 3 bases at V and 3 bases at J, with 13 bases between the two ends. From germline, CDR1 is SGHTA and CDR2 FQGTGA. The CDR3 DNA reads TGTGCCAGCAGCTTCGGCGGGGCGGGGACAGATACGCAGTATTTT. Residues: CASSFGGAGTDTQYF.

V gene TRBV29-1 combines with J gene TRBJ1-4, with a tentative D call TRBD1 (6 bases). V lost 6 bases and J lost 4, with 12 bases in between. The CDR3 totals 13 residues. Germline V lookup: CDR1 SQVTM, CDR2 ANQGSEA. The CDR3 region has the DNA TGCAGCGTGCTGGACAGAAATAATGAAAAACTGTTTTTT. It specifies CSVLDRNNEKLFF.

V and J are TRBV3-1 and TRBJ2-3; 10 bases are a match to TRBD1. The CDR3 extends over 15 amino acids. CDR1 is LGHDT, CDR2 YNNKEL, per germline (reference sequence). The V and J ends lost 4 bases and 2 bases, in that order; junction bases with no gene match: 3. The CDR3 spells CASSPGQGPTDTQYF. CDR3 DNA: TGTGCCAGCAGCCCGGGACAGGGGCCCACAGATACGCAGTATTTT.